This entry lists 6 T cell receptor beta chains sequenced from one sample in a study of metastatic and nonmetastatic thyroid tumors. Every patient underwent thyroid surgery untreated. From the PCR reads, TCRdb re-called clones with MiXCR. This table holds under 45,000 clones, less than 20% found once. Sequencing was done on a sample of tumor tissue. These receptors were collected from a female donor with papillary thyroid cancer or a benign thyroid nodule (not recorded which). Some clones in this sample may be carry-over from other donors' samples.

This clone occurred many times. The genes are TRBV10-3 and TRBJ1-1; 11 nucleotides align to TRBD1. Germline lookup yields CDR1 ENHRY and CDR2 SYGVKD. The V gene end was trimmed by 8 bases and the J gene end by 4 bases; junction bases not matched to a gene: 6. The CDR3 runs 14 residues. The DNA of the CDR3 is TGTGCCATCGGACAGGGGGCTACCCCCACTGAAGCTTTCTTT. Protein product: CAIGQGATPTEAFF.

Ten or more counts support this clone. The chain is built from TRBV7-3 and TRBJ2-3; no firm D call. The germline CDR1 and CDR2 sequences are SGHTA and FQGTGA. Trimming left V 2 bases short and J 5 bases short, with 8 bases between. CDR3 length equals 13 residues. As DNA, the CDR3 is TGTGCCAGCAGCTTACGCGGCATAGATACGCAGTATTTT. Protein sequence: CASSLRGIDTQYF.

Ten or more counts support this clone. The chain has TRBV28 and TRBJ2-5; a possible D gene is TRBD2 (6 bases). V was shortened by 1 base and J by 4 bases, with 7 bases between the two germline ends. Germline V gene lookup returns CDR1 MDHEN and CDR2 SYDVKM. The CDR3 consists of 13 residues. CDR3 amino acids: CASSLFGGETQYF. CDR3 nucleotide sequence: TGTGCCAGCAGTTTATTCGGGGGAGAGACCCAGTACTTC. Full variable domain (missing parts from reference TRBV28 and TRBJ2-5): DVKVTQSSRYLVKRTGEKVFLECVQDMDHENMFWYRQDPGLGLRLIYFSYDVKMKEKGDIPEGYSVSREKKERFSLILESASTNQTSMYLCASSLFGGETQYFGPGTRLLVL.

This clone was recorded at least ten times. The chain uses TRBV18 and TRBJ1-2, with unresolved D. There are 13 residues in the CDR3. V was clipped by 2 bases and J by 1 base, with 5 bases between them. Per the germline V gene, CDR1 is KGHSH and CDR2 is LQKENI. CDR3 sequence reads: CASSPDGNYGYTF. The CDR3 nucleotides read TGTGCCAGCTCACCAGACGGTAACTATGGCTACACCTTC.

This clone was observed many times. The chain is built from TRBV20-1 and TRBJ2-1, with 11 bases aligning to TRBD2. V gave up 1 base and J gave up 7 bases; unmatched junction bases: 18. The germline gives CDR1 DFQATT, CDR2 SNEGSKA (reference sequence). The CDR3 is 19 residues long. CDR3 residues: CSARGGGTSGRAGVNEQFF. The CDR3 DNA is TGCAGTGCTAGAGGGGGTGGTACTAGCGGGAGAGCCGGGGTAAATGAGCAGTTCTTC.

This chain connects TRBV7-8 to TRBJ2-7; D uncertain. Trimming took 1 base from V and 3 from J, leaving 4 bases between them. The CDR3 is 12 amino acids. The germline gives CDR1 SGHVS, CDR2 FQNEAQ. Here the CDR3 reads CASSLVVYEQYF. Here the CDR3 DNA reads TGTGCCAGCAGCTTAGTGGTCTACGAGCAGTACTTC.